This T cell receptor beta chain was sequenced in a study of response to subunit inactivated influenza vaccine. Study-wide results and caveats: Authors suggested that a seasonal influenza vaccination recruits few new T cells each time.

Trimming stripped 4 bases from V and 1 base from J, with 7 bases between. This CDR3 contains 13 residues. Germline V lookup: CDR1 SEHNR, CDR2 FQNEAQ (reference sequence). This clonotype has only a few counts. The antigen is undetermined. MiXCR was run by TCRdb on the RT-PCR reads, yielding one entry per CDR3 protein. The sample comprises about 620,000 distinct CDR3 sequences, 12% of which are singletons, and 10% rests with the top ten. The sample was PBMCs from blood, taken on the day of vaccination. The J gene is TRBJ1-1, the V gene TRBV7-9; the D is unclear. This receptor was identified in a middle-aged man who received an inactivated influenza vaccine. CDR3 protein: CASSSTPNTEAFF. In DNA form, the CDR3 reads TGTGCCAGCAGCTCTACACCGAACACTGAAGCTTTCTTT.